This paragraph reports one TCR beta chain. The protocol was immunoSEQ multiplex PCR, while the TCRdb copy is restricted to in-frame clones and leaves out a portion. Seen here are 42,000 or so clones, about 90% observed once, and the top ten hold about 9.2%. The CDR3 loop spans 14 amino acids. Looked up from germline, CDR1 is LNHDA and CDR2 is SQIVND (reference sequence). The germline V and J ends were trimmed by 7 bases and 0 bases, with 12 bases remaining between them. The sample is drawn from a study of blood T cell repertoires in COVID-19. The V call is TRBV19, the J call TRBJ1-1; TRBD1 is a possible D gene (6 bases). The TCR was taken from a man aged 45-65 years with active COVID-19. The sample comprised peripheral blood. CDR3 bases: TGTGCCAGTAAACCGGGACACCTGAACACTGAAGCTTTCTTT. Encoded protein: CASKPGHLNTEAFF.